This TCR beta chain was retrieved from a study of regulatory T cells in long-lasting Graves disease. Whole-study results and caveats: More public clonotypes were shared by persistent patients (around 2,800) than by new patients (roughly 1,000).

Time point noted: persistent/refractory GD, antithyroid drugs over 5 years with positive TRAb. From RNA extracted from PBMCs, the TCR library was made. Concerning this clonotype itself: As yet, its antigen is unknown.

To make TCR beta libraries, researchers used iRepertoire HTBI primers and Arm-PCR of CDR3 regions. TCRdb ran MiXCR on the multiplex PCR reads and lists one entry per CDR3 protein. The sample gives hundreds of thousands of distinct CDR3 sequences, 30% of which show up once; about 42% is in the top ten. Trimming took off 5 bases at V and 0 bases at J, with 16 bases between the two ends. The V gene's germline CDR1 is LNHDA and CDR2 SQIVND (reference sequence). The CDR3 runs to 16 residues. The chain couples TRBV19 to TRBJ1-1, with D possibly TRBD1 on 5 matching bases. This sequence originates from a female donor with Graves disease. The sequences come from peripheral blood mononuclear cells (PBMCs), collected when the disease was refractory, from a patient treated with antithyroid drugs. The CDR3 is CASSALPGRMNTEAFF. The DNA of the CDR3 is TGTGCCAGTAGTGCGCTTCCGGGACGGATGAACACTGAAGCTTTCTTT.